The 20 T cell receptor beta chains below come from one sample, sequenced in a study of OX40 agonist ivuxolimab in advanced cancers. The library was prepared using the immunoSEQ multiplex PCR assay. TCRdb obtained this table from immuneACCESS and retained in-frame rearrangements with V and J assigned. These tables miss some clones; where compared with another copy, unresolved V genes account for less than half of the shortfall, and the remainder is unexplained. Recorded for this sample are roughly 63,000 clones; around 89% of them occurred a single time. About 10% of the sample belongs to the ten largest clones. The source material was CD4+ or CD8+ T cells sorted from blood, sampled in a trial of the OX40 agonist ivuxolimab. These receptors were obtained from an adult with an advanced solid tumor such as melanoma, head and neck, liver or kidney cancer.

The rearrangement uses TRBV7-3 and TRBJ2-1; D call uncertain. V lost 3 bases, J lost 4 bases, and 7 bases lay in between. CDR3 length: 13 amino acids. Germline V lookup: CDR1 SGHTA, CDR2 FQGTGA. As DNA, the CDR3 is TGTGCCAGCAGCTTCGACCAGTACAATGAGCAGTTCTTC. Encoded protein: CASSFDQYNEQFF.

The chain joins TRBV9 to TRBJ2-6, with 8 bases aligning to TRBD1. CDR3 length: 20 amino acids. The V gene end was trimmed by 3 bases and the J gene end by 0 bases; junction bases not matched to a gene: 14. Looked up from germline, CDR1 is SGDLS and CDR2 is YYNGEE. CDR3 sequence reads: CASSGRQGKWVLSGANVLTF. DNA for the CDR3: TGTGCCAGCAGCGGAAGACAGGGGAAGTGGGTTCTCTCTGGGGCCAACGTCCTGACTTTC.

The chain is built from TRBV2 and TRBJ2-5, with D possibly being TRBD1 or TRBD2 (6 bases each). Trimming pared 10 bases from V and 3 bases from J, leaving 18 bases between. The CDR3 has 14 amino acids. CDR1 and CDR2 (germline): SNHLY, FYNNEI. The CDR3 is CATPGGNREETQYF. The CDR3 region has the DNA TGTGCCACCCCAGGCGGGAACAGGGAAGAGACCCAGTACTTC.

Only a few counts were recorded for this clone. The rearrangement uses TRBV7-9 and TRBJ1-2; the D gene is possibly TRBD1 (6 bases). CDR3 length: 19 amino acids. The V gene's germline CDR1 is SEHNR and CDR2 FQNEAQ (reference sequence). The V gene lost 1 base and the J gene lost 0 bases, with 21 bases spanning the gap. The DNA for the CDR3 is TGTGCCAGCAGCTTAGGATTTAAATCTCGGGACACCTCTAACTATGGCTACACCTTC. Translating it yields CASSLGFKSRDTSNYGYTF.

The chain employs TRBV6-1 and TRBJ1-2; TRBD1 might be the D (6 bases). Germline assignment: CDR1 MNHNS and CDR2 SASEGT. Trimming removed 6 bases at V and 4 bases at J, with 15 bases between. The CDR3 runs to 14 residues. The CDR3 DNA reads as TGTGCCAGCAGCCGGGACCAAGGGGGCTATGGCTACACCTTC. As protein: CASSRDQGGYGYTF.

In DNA form, the CDR3 reads TGTGCCACCAGCAGAGAGGGACTAGCGGGAGTTGGGCGGCACAATGAGCAGTTCTTC. Its translation: CATSREGLAGVGRHNEQFF. The chain recombines TRBV15 with TRBJ2-1; TRBD2 agrees at 14 bases. Germline CDR1 reads LNHNV; CDR2 reads YYDKDF (reference sequence). V shed 0 bases and J 5 bases; nucleotides not matched to a gene: 9. The CDR3 covers 19 residues.

The chain combines TRBV7-6 with TRBJ1-5; a possible D gene is TRBD1 (6 bases). The V end was cut by 5 bases, the J end by 5 bases, with 16 bases between. The germline CDR1 and CDR2 sequences are SGHVS and FNYEAQ. The CDR3 runs 15 residues. The CDR3 DNA reads as TGTGCCAGCAGCCCGAAGGGGGGGGCCTATCAGCCCCAGCATTTT. This codes for CASSPKGGAYQPQHF. The whole variable domain, remainder taken from reference TRBV7-6 and TRBJ1-5, is GAGVSQSPRYKVTKRGQDVALRCDPISGHVSLYWYRQALGQGPEFLTYFNYEAQQDKSGLPNDRFSAERPEGSISTLTIQRTEQRDSAMYRCASSPKGGAYQPQHFGDGTRLSIL.

The chain joins TRBV11-2 to TRBJ2-3; D is undetermined. The V gene's germline CDR1 is SGHAT and CDR2 FQNNGV. Trimming stripped 1 base from V and 2 bases from J, with 4 bases between. This CDR3 is 13 amino acids long. CDR3 region: CASSLGATDTQYF. The CDR3, as DNA: TGTGCCAGCAGCTTAGGGGCCACAGATACGCAGTATTTT.

V gene TRBV7-2 combines with J gene TRBJ2-7; TRBD2 matches at 8 bases. This CDR3 spans 17 amino acids. With V trimmed by 1 base and J by 3 bases, 11 bases remained unmatched. The germline gives CDR1 SGHTA, CDR2 FQGNSA. In nucleotides, the CDR3 is TGTGCCAGCAGCTTAGAGCCGATCGGGGGGGGCTACTACGAGCAGTACTTC. This gives the protein CASSLEPIGGGYYEQYF.

The chain carries TRBV7-6 and TRBJ2-7; D unclear. V shed 1 base and J shed 4 bases, with 20 bases lying between them. The CDR3 consists of 17 residues. Per germline, CDR1 SGHVS and CDR2 FNYEAQ. This CDR3 reads CASSLGRSGTNIYEQYF. The CDR3 region has the DNA TGTGCCAGCAGCTTAGGTAGGAGTGGAACGAACATTTACGAGCAGTACTTC.

The chain joins TRBV15 to TRBJ1-5; D not resolved. V was shortened by 2 bases and J by 3 bases, with 11 bases between the two germline ends. Germline lookup yields CDR1 LNHNV and CDR2 YYDKDF (reference sequence). The CDR3 length is 15 residues. CDR3 DNA sequence: TGTGCCACCAGCAGATTAACAGATTTCAATCAGCCCCAGCATTTT. Protein: CATSRLTDFNQPQHF.

The gene calls are TRBV5-1 and TRBJ2-3, with D perhaps matching TRBD1 (6 bases). Trimming pared 4 bases from V and 0 bases from J, leaving 12 bases between. The CDR3 consists of 15 residues. Germline V gene sequence: CDR1 SGHRS, CDR2 YFSETQ. The CDR3 spells CASSVGHLSTDTQYF. The CDR3 nucleotides are TGCGCCAGCAGCGTGGGACACCTGAGCACAGATACGCAGTATTTT.

The genes are TRBV27 and TRBJ1-1, with TRBD1 as a possible D gene (6 bases). V lost 5 bases to trimming and J lost 0 bases, with 10 bases between them. The CDR3 consists of 14 residues. Germline-derived CDR1 and CDR2 are MNHEY and SMNVEV (reference sequence). The CDR3 sequence is CASSGGQMNTEAFF. CDR3 in DNA: TGTGCCAGCAGTGGAGGACAGATGAACACTGAAGCTTTCTTT.

The chain uses TRBV28 and TRBJ2-3; D is unresolved. The CDR3 is 15 residues long. V lost 2 bases to trimming and J lost 0 bases, with 9 bases between them. The germline gives CDR1 MDHEN, CDR2 SYDVKM. CDR3: CASSLIGFSTDTQYF. Here the CDR3 DNA reads TGTGCCAGCAGTTTAATTGGGTTTAGCACAGATACGCAGTATTTT.

The CDR3 sequence is CASSLAGRGGNTIYF. CDR3 nucleotide sequence: TGCGCCAGCAGCTTGGCAGGCAGGGGAGGGAACACCATATATTTT. The V gene is TRBV5-1, the J gene TRBJ1-3; TRBD1 is a possible D gene (6 bases). Trimming took 0 bases from V and 7 from J, leaving 14 bases between them. The CDR3 has 15 residues. Germline CDR1 and CDR2: SGHRS and YFSETQ. The whole variable domain, filled in from reference TRBV5-1 and TRBJ1-3, reads KAGVTQTPRYLIKTRGQQVTLSCSPISGHRSVSWYQQTPGQGLQFLFEYFSETQRNKGNFPGRFSGRQFSNSRSEMNVSTLELGDSALYLCASSLAGRGGNTIYFGEGSWLTVV.

This clone was observed a few times. The chain is built from TRBV11-1 and TRBJ2-1; maybe TRBD2 (5 bases). There are 15 residues in the CDR3. V was trimmed by 1 base and J by 7 bases, leaving 14 bases between them. Per the germline V gene, CDR1 is SGHAT and CDR2 is FQDESV (reference sequence). The CDR3 DNA reads as TGTGCCAGCAGCTTAGATGGAGCGGTCGGGAATGAGCAGTTCTTC. This gives the protein CASSLDGAVGNEQFF.

The CDR3 loop is CASSLTNPNTGELFF. CDR3 nucleotide sequence: TGCGCCAGCAGCTTGACTAACCCGAACACCGGGGAGCTGTTTTTT. V usage is TRBV5-1 and J usage is TRBJ2-2, with D unclear. Trimming took off 1 base at V and 0 bases at J, with 7 bases between the two ends. CDR1 SGHRS and CDR2 YFSETQ come from the germline V gene. This CDR3 has 15 amino acids.

The V call is TRBV27, the J call TRBJ1-3; D is uncertain. The V end lost 0 bases, the J end lost 1 base, and 4 bases lay between the germline ends. Germline V gives CDR1 MNHEY, CDR2 SMNVEV (reference sequence). The CDR3 has 14 amino acids. The CDR3 reads CASSLSGSGNTIYF. The CDR3 nucleotides read TGTGCCAGCAGTTTATCAGGATCTGGAAACACCATATATTTT.

The CDR3 sequence is CAISESLTAGGYTF. CDR3 sequence (DNA): TGTGCCATCAGTGAGTCGTTAACAGCGGGAGGCTACACCTTC. The chain joins TRBV10-3 to TRBJ1-2; D not certain. Trimming removed 0 bases from V and 8 bases from J, with 13 bases in between. This CDR3 is built from 14 residues. Germline V gene sequence: CDR1 ENHRY, CDR2 SYGVKD.

This chain links TRBV6-6 with TRBJ1-2; 10 bases match TRBD1. CDR3 length: 14 amino acids. Per germline, CDR1 MNHNY and CDR2 SVGAGI (reference sequence). V lost 7 bases to trimming and J lost 5 bases; unmatched junction nucleotides: 7. CDR3 residues: CASNRQGARYGYTF. CDR3 DNA sequence: TGTGCCAGCAATCGACAGGGGGCGCGGTATGGCTACACCTTC.